The clone carrying this T cell receptor beta chain has just a few counts. This sample stems from a study of T cells in Graves' hyperthyroidism and ophthalmopathy. About the research overall: Peripheral blood specimens were obtained at initial diagnosis, prior to any treatment.

The definition of stable Graves' hyperthyroidism was no ophthalmopathy progression within 18 months. Patients aged 18 to 65 had newly diagnosed hyperthyroidism that had lasted under 2 months. The study left out patients who had uncontrolled infection, other autoimmune disease, pregnancy or lactation. Amplified TCR beta CDR3 regions came from RNA transcripts. HTBI primers were used for first-round RT-PCR of the TCR CDR3. TCRdb independently ran MiXCR on the multiplex PCR reads; one entry per CDR3 protein. The sample has over 550,000 distinct CDR3 sequences, around 15% seen once. The germline V gene has CDR1 MNHEY and CDR2 SMNVEV (reference sequence). With 3 bases clipped from V and 8 bases from J, the junction kept 5 bases outside the gene matches. The CDR3 extends over 15 amino acids.

The TCR originated in a woman between 18 and 29 years old with Graves' hyperthyroidism. The chain has TRBV27 and TRBJ2-1; 12 bases are a match to TRBD1. The material sequenced was blood. CDR3 nucleotide sequence: TGTGCCAGCAGTTTCCCGGGACAGGGGGCCCATGAGCAGTTCTTC. This translates into CASSFPGQGAHEQFF.